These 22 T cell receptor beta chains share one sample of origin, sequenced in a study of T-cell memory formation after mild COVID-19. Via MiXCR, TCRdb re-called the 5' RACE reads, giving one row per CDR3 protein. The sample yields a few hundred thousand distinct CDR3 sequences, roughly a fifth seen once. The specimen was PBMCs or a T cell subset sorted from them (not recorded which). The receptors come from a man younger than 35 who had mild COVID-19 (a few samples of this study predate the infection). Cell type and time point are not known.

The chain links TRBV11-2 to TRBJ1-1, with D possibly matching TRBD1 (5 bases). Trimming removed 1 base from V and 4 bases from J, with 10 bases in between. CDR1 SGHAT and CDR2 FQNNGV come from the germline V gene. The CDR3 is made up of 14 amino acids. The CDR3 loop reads CASSLVPGSTEAFF. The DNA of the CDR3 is TGTGCCAGCAGCTTAGTCCCAGGGAGCACTGAAGCTTTCTTT.

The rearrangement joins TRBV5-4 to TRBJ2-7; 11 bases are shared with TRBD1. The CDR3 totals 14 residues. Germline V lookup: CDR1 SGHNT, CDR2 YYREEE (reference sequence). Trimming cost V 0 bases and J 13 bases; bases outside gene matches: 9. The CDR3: CASSLGDRGSHPYF. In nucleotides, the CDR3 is TGTGCCAGCAGCTTGGGGGACAGGGGGTCACACCCTTACTTC. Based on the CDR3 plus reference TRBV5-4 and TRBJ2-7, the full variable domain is ETGVTQSPTHLIKTRGQQVTLRCSSQSGHNTVSWYQQALGQGPQFIFQYYREEENGRGNFPPRFSGLQFPNYSSELNVNALELDDSALYLCASSLGDRGSHPYFGPGTRLTVT.

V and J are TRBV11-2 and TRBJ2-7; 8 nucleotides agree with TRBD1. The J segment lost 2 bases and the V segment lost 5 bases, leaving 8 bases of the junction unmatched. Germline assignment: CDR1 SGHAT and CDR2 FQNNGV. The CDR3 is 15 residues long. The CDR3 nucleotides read TGTGCCAGCAGCCATCCGGGACAGGCTACCTACGAGCAGTACGTC. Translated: CASSHPGQATYEQYV.

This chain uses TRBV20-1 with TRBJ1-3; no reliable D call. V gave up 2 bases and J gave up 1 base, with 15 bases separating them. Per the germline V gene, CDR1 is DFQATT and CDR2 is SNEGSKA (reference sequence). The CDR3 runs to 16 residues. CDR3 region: CSARRRGGWSGNTIYF. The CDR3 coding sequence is TGCAGTGCTAGACGTCGGGGAGGTTGGTCTGGAAACACCATATATTTT.

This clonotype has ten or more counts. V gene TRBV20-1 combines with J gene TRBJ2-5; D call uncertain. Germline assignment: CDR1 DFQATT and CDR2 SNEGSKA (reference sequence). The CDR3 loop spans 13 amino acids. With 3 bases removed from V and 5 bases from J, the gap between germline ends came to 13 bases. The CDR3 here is CSARTPISETQYF. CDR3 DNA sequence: TGCAGTGCTAGGACCCCTATCTCGGAGACCCAGTACTTC.

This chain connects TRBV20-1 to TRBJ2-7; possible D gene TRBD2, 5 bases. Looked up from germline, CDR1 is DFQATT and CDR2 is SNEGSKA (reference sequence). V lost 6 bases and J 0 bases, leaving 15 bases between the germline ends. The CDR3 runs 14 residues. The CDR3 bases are TGCAGTGCCCATGGACTTTCGCTCTCCTACGAGCAGTACGTC. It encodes CSAHGLSLSYEQYV.

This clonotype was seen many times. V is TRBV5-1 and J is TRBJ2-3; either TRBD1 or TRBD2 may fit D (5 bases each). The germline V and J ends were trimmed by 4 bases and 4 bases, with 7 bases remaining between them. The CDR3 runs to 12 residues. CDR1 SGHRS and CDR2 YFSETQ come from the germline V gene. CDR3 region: CASSPGPDTQYF. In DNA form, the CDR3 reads TGCGCCAGCAGCCCGGGGCCAGATACGCAGTATTTT. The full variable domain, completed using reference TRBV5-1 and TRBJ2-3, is KAGVTQTPRYLIKTRGQQVTLSCSPISGHRSVSWYQQTPGQGLQFLFEYFSETQRNKGNFPGRFSGRQFSNSRSEMNVSTLELGDSALYLCASSPGPDTQYFGPGTRLTVL.

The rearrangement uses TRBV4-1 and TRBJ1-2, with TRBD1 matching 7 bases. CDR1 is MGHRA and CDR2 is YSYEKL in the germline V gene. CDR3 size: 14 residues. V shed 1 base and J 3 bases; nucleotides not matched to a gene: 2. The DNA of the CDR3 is TGCGCCAGCAGCCAAGGGACAGGCGACTATGGCTACACCTTC. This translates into CASSQGTGDYGYTF.

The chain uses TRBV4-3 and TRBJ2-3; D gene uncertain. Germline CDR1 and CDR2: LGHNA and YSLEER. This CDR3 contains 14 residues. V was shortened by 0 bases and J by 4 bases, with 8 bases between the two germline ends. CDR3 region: CASSQDYGADTQYF. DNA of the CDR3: TGCGCCAGCAGCCAAGATTACGGCGCAGATACGCAGTATTTT.

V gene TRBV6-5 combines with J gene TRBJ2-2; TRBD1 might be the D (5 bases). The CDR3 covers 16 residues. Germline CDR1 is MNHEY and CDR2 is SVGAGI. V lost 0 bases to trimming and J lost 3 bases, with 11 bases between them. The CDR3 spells CASSYSPGSHTGELFF. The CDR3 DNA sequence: TGTGCCAGCAGTTACTCGCCAGGGTCTCACACCGGGGAGCTGTTTTTT.

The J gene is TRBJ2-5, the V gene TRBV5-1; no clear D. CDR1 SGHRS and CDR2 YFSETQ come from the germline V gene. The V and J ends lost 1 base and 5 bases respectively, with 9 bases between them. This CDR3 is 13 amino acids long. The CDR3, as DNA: TGCGCCAGCAGCTTGAAACTGGGGGAGACCCAGTACTTC. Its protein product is CASSLKLGETQYF. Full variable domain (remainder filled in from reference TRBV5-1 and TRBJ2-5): KAGVTQTPRYLIKTRGQQVTLSCSPISGHRSVSWYQQTPGQGLQFLFEYFSETQRNKGNFPGRFSGRQFSNSRSEMNVSTLELGDSALYLCASSLKLGETQYFGPGTRLLVL.

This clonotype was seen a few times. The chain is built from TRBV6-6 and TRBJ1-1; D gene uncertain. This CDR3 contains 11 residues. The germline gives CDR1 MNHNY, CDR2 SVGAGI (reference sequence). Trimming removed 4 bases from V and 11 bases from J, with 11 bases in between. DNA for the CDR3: TGTGCCAGCAGTTGGGCCGGGCGGGCTTTCTTT. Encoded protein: CASSWAGRAFF.

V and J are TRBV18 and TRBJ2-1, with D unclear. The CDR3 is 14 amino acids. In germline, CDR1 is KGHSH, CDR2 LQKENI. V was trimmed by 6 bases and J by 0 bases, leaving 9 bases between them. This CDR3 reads CASSPGRSYNEQFF. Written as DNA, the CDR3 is TGTGCCAGCTCCCCCGGTCGCTCCTACAATGAGCAGTTCTTC. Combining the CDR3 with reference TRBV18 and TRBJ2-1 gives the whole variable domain NAGVMQNPRHLVRRRGQEARLRCSPMKGHSHVYWYRQLPEEGLKFMVYLQKENIIDESGMPKERFSAEFPKEGPSILRIQQVVRGDSAAYFCASSPGRSYNEQFFGPGTRLTVL.

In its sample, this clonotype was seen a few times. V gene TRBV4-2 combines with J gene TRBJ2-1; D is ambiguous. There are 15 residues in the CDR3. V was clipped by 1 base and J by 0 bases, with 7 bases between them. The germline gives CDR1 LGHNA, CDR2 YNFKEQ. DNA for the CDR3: TGTGCCAGCAGCCAAGTGTCAGTCTCCTACAATGAGCAGTTCTTC. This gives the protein CASSQVSVSYNEQFF.

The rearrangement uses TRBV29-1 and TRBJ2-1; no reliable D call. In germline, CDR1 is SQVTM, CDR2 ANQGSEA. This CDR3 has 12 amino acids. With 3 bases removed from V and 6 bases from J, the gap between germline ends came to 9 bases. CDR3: CSVEPGGNEQFF. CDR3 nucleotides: TGCAGCGTTGAGCCGGGTGGCAATGAGCAGTTCTTC.

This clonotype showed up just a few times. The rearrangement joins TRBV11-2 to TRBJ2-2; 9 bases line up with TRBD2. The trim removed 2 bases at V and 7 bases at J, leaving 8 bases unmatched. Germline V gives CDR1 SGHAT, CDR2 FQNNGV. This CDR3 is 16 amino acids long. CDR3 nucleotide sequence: TGTGCCAGCAGCTTATGGGCGGGGGGGCCCGGCGGGGAGCTGTTTTTT. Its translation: CASSLWAGGPGGELFF.

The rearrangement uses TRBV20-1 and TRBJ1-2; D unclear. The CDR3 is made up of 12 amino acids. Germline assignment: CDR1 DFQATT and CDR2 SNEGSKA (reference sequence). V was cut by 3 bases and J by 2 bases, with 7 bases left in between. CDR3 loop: CSASLQNYGYTF. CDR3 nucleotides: TGCAGTGCTAGTTTACAGAACTATGGCTACACCTTC.

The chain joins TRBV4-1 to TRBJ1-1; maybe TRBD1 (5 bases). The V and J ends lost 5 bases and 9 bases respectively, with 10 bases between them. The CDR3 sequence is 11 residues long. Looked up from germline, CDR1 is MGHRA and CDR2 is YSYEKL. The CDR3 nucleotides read TGCGCCAGCAGCTCGTCGGGGCAAGCTTTCTTT. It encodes CASSSSGQAFF.

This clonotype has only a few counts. CDR3 region: CASSFSGSQPQHF. The CDR3 nucleotides are TGTGCCAGCAGCTTTTCCGGGAGTCAGCCCCAGCATTTT. The V gene is TRBV7-2, the J gene TRBJ1-5, with D unclear. Trimming shortened V by 3 bases and J by 6 bases, and 9 bases separated the two germline ends. The CDR3 has 13 residues. CDR1 and CDR2 (germline): SGHTA, FQGNSA.

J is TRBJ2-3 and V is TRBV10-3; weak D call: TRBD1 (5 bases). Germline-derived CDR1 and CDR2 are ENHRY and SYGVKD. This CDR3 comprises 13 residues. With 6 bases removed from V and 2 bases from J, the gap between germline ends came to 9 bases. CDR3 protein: CAIRPGNTDTQYF. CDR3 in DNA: TGTGCCATCAGGCCAGGGAACACAGATACGCAGTATTTT.

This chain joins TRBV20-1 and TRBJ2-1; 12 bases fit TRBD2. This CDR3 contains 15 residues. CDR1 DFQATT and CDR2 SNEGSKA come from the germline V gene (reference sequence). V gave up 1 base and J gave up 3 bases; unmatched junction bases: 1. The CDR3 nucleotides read TGCAGTGCTAGAGCGACTAGCGGGGGCTACAATGAGCAGTTCTTC. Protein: CSARATSGGYNEQFF.

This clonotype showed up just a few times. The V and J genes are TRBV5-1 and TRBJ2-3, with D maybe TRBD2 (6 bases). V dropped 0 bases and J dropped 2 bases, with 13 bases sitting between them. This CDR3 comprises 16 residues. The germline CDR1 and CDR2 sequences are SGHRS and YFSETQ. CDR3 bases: TGCGCCAGCAGCTTGGAGGGTGGCGGGATCACAGATACGCAGTATTTT. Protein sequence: CASSLEGGGITDTQYF.